Presented here are 8 T cell receptor beta chains from one specimen sequenced in a study of cytomegalovirus exposure and HLA in healthy donors. A multiplex PCR was run with 60 Vbeta primers and 13 Jbeta primers. TCRdb's table, derived via immunoSEQ multiplex PCR, lists solely in-frame clones and lacks some. The data hold 150,000 to 200,000 clones, with just over 75% observed a single time. The specimen was PBMCs. The source of these receptors is a woman in her 30s in good health and CMV-seropositive.

In its sample, this clone was seen once. The rearrangement uses TRBV7-6 and TRBJ2-7; 8 bases fit TRBD1. The germline CDR1 and CDR2 sequences are SGHVS and FNYEAQ. V was clipped by 5 bases and J by 7 bases; unmatched bases: 10. This CDR3 spans 14 amino acids. CDR3 coding DNA: TGTGCCAGCAGCCCAGAGGACAGGGCGGGGGAGCAGTACTTC. Its translation is CASSPEDRAGEQYF.

The chain is built from TRBV6-1 and TRBJ2-2; 12 positions match TRBD1. Germline V CDR1 and CDR2: MNHNS, SASEGT. There are 15 residues in the CDR3. The trim removed 6 bases at V and 6 bases at J, leaving 5 bases unmatched. The CDR3 is CASSSGQGAPGELFF. The CDR3, as DNA: TGTGCCAGCAGCTCGGGACAGGGGGCGCCCGGGGAGCTGTTTTTT.

This clone turned up a few times. V is TRBV4-3 and J is TRBJ1-2, with D perhaps matching TRBD1 (5 bases). Germline V gene data show CDR1 as LGHNA and CDR2 as YSLEER. With 6 bases removed from V and 4 bases from J, the gap between germline ends came to 9 bases. The CDR3 has 12 amino acids. CDR3 sequence reads: CASRGTGYGYTF. CDR3 bases: TGCGCCAGCAGGGGGACTGGCTATGGCTACACCTTC.

V gene TRBV27 combines with J gene TRBJ2-7; 7 nucleotides line up with TRBD1. The CDR3 length is 15 residues. Looked up from germline, CDR1 is MNHEY and CDR2 is SMNVEV (reference sequence). The V gene end was trimmed by 0 bases and the J gene end by 3 bases; junction bases not matched to a gene: 5. Written as DNA, the CDR3 is TGTGCCAGCAGTTTATCGGGGACAGCAAACTACGAGCAGTACTTC. This gives the protein CASSLSGTANYEQYF.

V gene TRBV7-9 combines with J gene TRBJ1-5; D uncertain. Germline loops: CDR1 SEHNR, CDR2 FQNEAQ (reference sequence). This CDR3 is 17 amino acids long. Trimming removed 8 bases at V and 2 bases at J, with 22 bases between. CDR3 sequence (DNA): TGTGCCAGCGTCCCCAGTGAGGGCGAGGGTCGCAATCAGCCCCAGCATTTT. Its protein product is CASVPSEGEGRNQPQHF. Based on the CDR3 plus reference TRBV7-9 and TRBJ1-5, the full variable domain is DTGVSQNPRHKITKRGQNVTFRCDPISEHNRLYWYRQTLGQGPEFLTYFQNEAQLEKSRLLSDRFSAERPKGSFSTLEIQRTEQGDSAMYLCASVPSEGEGRNQPQHFGDGTRLSIL.

In its sample, this clone was seen once. The rearrangement joins TRBV2 to TRBJ2-1; D is uncertain. V lost 7 bases to trimming and J lost 7 bases, with 8 bases between them. Germline assignment: CDR1 SNHLY and CDR2 FYNNEI. The CDR3 length is 11 residues. The DNA of the CDR3 is TGTGCCAGCAAGCCCCGGAATGAGCAGTTCTTC. It is translated as CASKPRNEQFF.

This sequence joins TRBV6-6 and TRBJ2-2; possible D gene TRBD1, 5 bases. CDR1 MNHNY and CDR2 SVGAGI come from the germline V gene (reference sequence). The CDR3 consists of 14 residues. V lost 4 bases and J lost 7, with 13 bases in between. The DNA of the CDR3 is TGTGCCAGCAGTTTCGACAGAAGAAACGGGGAGCTGTTTTTT. Its translation: CASSFDRRNGELFF.

The chain is built from TRBV30 and TRBJ2-1, with 14 bases fitting TRBD2. Trimming took 2 bases from V and 7 from J; bases not matched to a gene: 13. CDR3 length equals 18 residues. From germline, CDR1 is GTSNPN and CDR2 SVGIG (reference sequence). The CDR3 sequence is CAWSSIWTSGRLKNEQFF. CDR3 DNA sequence: TGTGCCTGGAGTTCGATCTGGACTAGCGGGAGGTTAAAGAATGAGCAGTTCTTC.